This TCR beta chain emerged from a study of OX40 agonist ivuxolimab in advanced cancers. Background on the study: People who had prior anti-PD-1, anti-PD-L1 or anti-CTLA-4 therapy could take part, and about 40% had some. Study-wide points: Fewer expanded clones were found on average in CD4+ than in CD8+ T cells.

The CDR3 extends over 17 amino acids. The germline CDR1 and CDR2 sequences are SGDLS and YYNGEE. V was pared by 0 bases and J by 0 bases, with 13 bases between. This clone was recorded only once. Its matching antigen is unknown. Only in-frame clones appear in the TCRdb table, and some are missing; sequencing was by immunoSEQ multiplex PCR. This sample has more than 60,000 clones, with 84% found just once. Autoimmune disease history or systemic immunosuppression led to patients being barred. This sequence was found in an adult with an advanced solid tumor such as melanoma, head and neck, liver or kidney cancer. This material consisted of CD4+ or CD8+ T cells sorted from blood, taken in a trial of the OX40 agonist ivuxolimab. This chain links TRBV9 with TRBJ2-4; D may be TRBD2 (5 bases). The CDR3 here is CASSVEVGAAAKNIQYF. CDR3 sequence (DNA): TGTGCCAGCAGCGTAGAAGTAGGAGCGGCAGCCAAAAACATTCAGTACTTC.